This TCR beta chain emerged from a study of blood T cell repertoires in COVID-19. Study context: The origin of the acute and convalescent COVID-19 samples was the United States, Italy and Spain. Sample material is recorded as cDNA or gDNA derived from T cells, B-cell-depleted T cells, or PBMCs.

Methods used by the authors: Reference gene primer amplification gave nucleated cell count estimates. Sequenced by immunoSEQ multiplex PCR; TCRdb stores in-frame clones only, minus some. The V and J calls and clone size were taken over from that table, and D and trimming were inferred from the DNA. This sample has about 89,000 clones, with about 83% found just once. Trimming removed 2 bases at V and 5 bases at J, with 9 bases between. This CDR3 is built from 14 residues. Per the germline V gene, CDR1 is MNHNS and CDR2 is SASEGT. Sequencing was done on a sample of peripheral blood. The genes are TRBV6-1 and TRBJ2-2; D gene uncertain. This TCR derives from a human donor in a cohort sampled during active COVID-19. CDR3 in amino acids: CASSERRQTGELFF. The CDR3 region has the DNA TGTGCCAGCAGTGAAAGGCGGCAAACCGGGGAGCTGTTTTTT.